The clone carrying this TCR beta chain has a handful of counts. TCRdb called the 5' RACE reads again in MiXCR, with one record for every CDR3 protein. The data show about 54,000 distinct CDR3 sequences, under 20% seen once. V gave up 1 base and J gave up 6 bases, with 10 bases separating them. This CDR3 is 13 amino acids long. The germline V gene has CDR1 LGHDT and CDR2 YNNKEL (reference sequence). The TCR was taken from a female donor with breast cancer. V and J are TRBV3-1 and TRBJ2-7; D unresolved. The sequenced sample was naive CD4+ T cells sorted from blood. Regarding subset: naive CD4+ T cells, CD4+CD45RA+CD25-. DNA for the CDR3: TGTGCCAGCAGCCAAGGACACCGCCGCGAGCAGTACTTC. Protein product: CASSQGHRREQYF.